The source of this T cell receptor (beta chain) is a study of identical twins. This clonotype was counted between two and nine times. The antigen is not known. The V gene lost 4 bases and the J gene lost 1 base, with 13 bases spanning the gap. Germline V gene lookup returns CDR1 LGHNA and CDR2 YNFKEQ. The CDR3 consists of 15 residues. Study-level findings and limits: Sharing of beta out-of-frame sequences by twins showed a weaker excess.

Each cDNA held unique molecular identifiers, and template switching gave it a universal primer site. TCRdb fed the 5' RACE reads into MiXCR, producing one record per CDR3 protein. The top ten clones hold roughly 0.3% of a sample with 1.5 million to 2 million distinct CDR3 sequences, roughly 35% of them seen once. Healthy Caucasians alone served as donors. The sequence came from a newborn girl in good health. The chain joins TRBV4-2 to TRBJ2-5; TRBD2 might be the D (6 bases). The specimen sequenced was cord blood. CDR3 sequence reads: CASSPLGGFQETQYF. DNA of the CDR3: TGTGCCAGCAGCCCCCTTGGGGGGTTCCAAGAGACCCAGTACTTC.